A selection of T cell receptor beta chains follows, all from one sample in a study of blood T cell repertoires in COVID-19. Produced via immunoSEQ multiplex PCR; TCRdb's table is partial and in-frame only. The data show 150,000 or so clones, about 85% seen once. The sample was PBMCs or T cells enriched from blood (not recorded which). These receptors were taken from a woman aged 50 to 60 who had recovered from COVID-19. CDR3s include the opening cysteine and the closing phenylalanine or tryptophan. The order of the fields is J gene, clone size, D gene, V gene, CDR3 DNA, CDR3 protein. The D gene is left open where the match is weak. Part of the rows lack a size; the others show once, few, many or a class for expanded clones.

TRBJ1-6	-	-	TRBV19	TGTGCCAGTAAATCGTCAGGGAATAATTCACCCCTCCACTTT	CASKSSGNNSPLHF
TRBJ1-1	-	-	TRBV18	TGTGCCAGCTCACAGCTGGAGACGGAGACTGAAGCTTTCTTT	CASSQLETETEAFF
TRBJ2-3	-	-	TRBV27	TGTGCCAGCAGTTCCGAGCGTGATACGCAGTATTTT	CASSSERDTQYF
TRBJ2-7	-	TRBD1	TRBV28	TGTGCCAGCCGGGGACAGGGGACATTCTACGAGCAGTACTTC	CASRGQGTFYEQYF
TRBJ1-1	once	-	TRBV28	TGTGCCACGGGGGGAGCCATGAACACTGAAGCTTTCTTT	CATGGAMNTEAFF
TRBJ2-7	-	TRBD1	TRBV7-2	TGTGCCAGCAGCTTGGCCGCGGGACAGGGGATCTACGAGCAGTACTTC	CASSLAAGQGIYEQYF
TRBJ2-7	-	TRBD2	TRBV19	TGTGCCAGTAGTCGAGCGGGACTAGGGTCCTACGAGCAGTACTTC	CASSRAGLGSYEQYF
TRBJ1-2	-	-	TRBV12-3/TRBV12-4	TGTGCCAGCAGCCAAGACAGTTTCTATGGCTACACCTTC	CASSQDSFYGYTF
TRBJ2-7	once	TRBD1	TRBV11-1	TGTGCCAGCAGCGCTGACAGGGGGTACGAGCAGTACTTC	CASSADRGYEQYF
TRBJ2-1	-	-	TRBV5-4	TGTGCCAGCAGCCGGGGACAACAGAATGAGCAGTTCTTC	CASSRGQQNEQFF
TRBJ2-5	few	TRBD2	TRBV7-8	TGTGCCAGCAGCCCTAGCGGACAAGAGACCCAGTACTTC	CASSPSGQETQYF
TRBJ1-6	-	-	TRBV7-8	TGTGCCAGCAGCCGCCCCCAGGACAGAAATTCACCCCTCCACTTT	CASSRPQDRNSPLHF
TRBJ1-5	-	-	TRBV23-1	TGCGCCCGACTCCAACAGGGTCGTGGGCTCAATCAGCCCCAGCATTTT	CARLQQGRGLNQPQHF
TRBJ2-1	-	TRBD2	TRBV28	TGTGCCAGCAGCCCAGGCGTGCAGGGCGGGGGGGAGCAGTTCTTC	CASSPGVQGGGEQFF
TRBJ2-2	-	TRBD2	TRBV5-1	TGCGCCAGCAGCTTGGACAGCGGGGGGGCCCCCGGGGAGCTGTTTTTT	CASSLDSGGAPGELFF
TRBJ1-2	-	-	TRBV28	TGTGCCAGCAGGGTACTTGCCGGGACATTCTATGGCTACACCTTC	CASRVLAGTFYGYTF
TRBJ2-7	-	TRBD1	TRBV29-1	TGCAGCGTGAGCGGACAGGGGGCTAACGAGCAGTACTTC	CSVSGQGANEQYF
TRBJ2-4	-	-	TRBV28	TGTGCCAGCAGACCTTACCAGGAGGCCGGGGTTACGGACATTCAGTACTTC	CASRPYQEAGVTDIQYF
TRBJ1-3	-	-	TRBV5-1	TGCGCCAGCAGCTTGAACGGAGACTCTGGAAACACCATATATTTT	CASSLNGDSGNTIYF
TRBJ1-3	-	-	TRBV10-3	TGTGCCATCAGTGAGATAGCAGTTTCTGGAAACACCATATATTTT	CAISEIAVSGNTIYF
TRBJ2-2	-	-	TRBV7-2	TGTGCCAGCCGTCCCGGCGGGGGCAACACCGGGGAGCTGTTTTTT	CASRPGGGNTGELFF
TRBJ2-3	-	TRBD2	TRBV28	TGTGCCAGCAGTTTTGGCGGGAGGTTGGATACGCAGTATTTT	CASSFGGRLDTQYF
TRBJ1-2	-	-	TRBV1	TGCACCAGCACTGGGCACAGGGGGCCGGGAGGCTACACCTTC	CTSTGHRGPGGYTF
TRBJ1-1	-	-	TRBV7-2	TGTGCCAGCAGCTTAGTAGGGCGGGGTACGGGGGCTTTCTTT	CASSLVGRGTGAFF
TRBJ2-7	-	TRBD1	TRBV5-1	TGCGCCAGCAGCTTTACCGGGACAGCCTACGAGCAGTACTTC	CASSFTGTAYEQYF
TRBJ1-2	few	TRBD1	TRBV19	TGTGCCAGTAGTACATACAGGGGCCTGACTAGTGGTAACTATGGCTACACCTTC	CASSTYRGLTSGNYGYTF
TRBJ1-4	-	-	TRBV7-6	TGTGCCAGCAGTTTCACAGCCGGTTTAACTAATGAAAAACTGTTTTTT	CASSFTAGLTNEKLFF
TRBJ1-4	-	TRBD1	TRBV4-3	TGCGCCAGCAGCCAAGAACAGGGGGATAATGAAAAACTGTTTTTT	CASSQEQGDNEKLFF
TRBJ2-5	-	-	TRBV29-1	TGCAGCGTTGACAGGGGATTGGTAGAGACCCAGTACTTC	CSVDRGLVETQYF
TRBJ2-1	-	TRBD2	TRBV5-6	TGTGCCAGCAGTCGCGGGGGGGCCTCCTACAATGAGCAGTTCTTC	CASSRGGASYNEQFF
TRBJ2-3	-	-	TRBV6-5	TGTGCCAGCAGTTACGGGAGCGGGTACACAGATACGCAGTATTTT	CASSYGSGYTDTQYF